The next 24 T cell receptor beta chains were all read from a single sample in a study of cytomegalovirus exposure and HLA in healthy donors. The primer mix had 60 Vbeta and 13 Jbeta primers. This table comes from immunoSEQ multiplex PCR, and its TCRdb copy is limited to in-frame clones, with some not included. The sample carries approximately 160,000 clones, about 73% recorded once. The sequenced sample consisted of PBMCs. Every receptor here comes from a woman aged 45-59 years in good health and CMV-seropositive.

This clone was recorded only once. The chain links TRBV29-1 to TRBJ1-1, with 7 bases aligning to TRBD1. In germline, CDR1 is SQVTM, CDR2 ANQGSEA. V gave up 7 bases and J gave up 0 bases; unmatched junction bases: 11. This CDR3 has 15 residues. In nucleotides, the CDR3 is TGCAGCGCCGGCCGGGGACAGTCCATGAACACTGAAGCTTTCTTT. This encodes CSAGRGQSMNTEAFF.

The genes are TRBV5-1 and TRBJ2-1, with D tentatively TRBD2 (5 bases). Between the trimmed V and J ends, which lost 1 base and 1 base, there was a span of 15 bases. The CDR3 length is 17 residues. Germline loops: CDR1 SGHRS, CDR2 YFSETQ. In DNA, the CDR3 is TGCGCCAGCAGCTTGACACCTAGCTCCAGTTCCTACAATGAGCAGTTCTTC. Its protein is CASSLTPSSSSYNEQFF.

Notes on this clone: The same CDR3 is also encoded by other DNA sequences in this sample. The V call is TRBV6-5, the J call TRBJ1-2; the match to TRBD1 covers 7 bases. Germline V gene data show CDR1 as MNHEY and CDR2 as SVGAGI. This CDR3 contains 13 residues. V gave up 6 bases and J gave up 2 bases; unmatched junction bases: 3. CDR3 coding DNA: TGTGCCAGCAGCAGACAGGGAAACTATGGCTACACCTTC. It translates to CASSRQGNYGYTF.

The rearrangement uses TRBV2 and TRBJ2-7; 8 positions match TRBD1. The CDR3 contains 14 residues. Germline V gene lookup returns CDR1 SNHLY and CDR2 FYNNEI. V trimming: 8 bases; J trimming: 6 bases; junction bases outside the gene matches: 12. Written as DNA, the CDR3 is TGTGCCAGCTCATGGTTCCGGGACAGGACCGAGCAGTACTTC. Translating it yields CASSWFRDRTEQYF.

This clone was observed a few times. This rearrangement joins TRBV29-1 to TRBJ2-5; 7 nucleotides line up with TRBD2. Germline lookup yields CDR1 SQVTM and CDR2 ANQGSEA. The V segment lost 4 bases and the J segment 5 bases; nucleotides outside the gene matches: 4. The CDR3 covers 12 residues. Written as DNA, the CDR3 is TGCAGCGTTGGGGGGGGTGAGGAGACCCAGTACTTC. Its translation is CSVGGGEETQYF.

The rearrangement uses TRBV19 and TRBJ1-2; TRBD1 might be the D (5 bases). The germline V gene encodes CDR1 LNHDA and CDR2 SQIVND (reference sequence). This CDR3 spans 19 amino acids. V lost 4 bases and J 0 bases, leaving 24 bases between the germline ends. For the CDR3, the DNA is TGTGCCAGTAGTACCCCGTTCTCACCTAAAGGGGCGACTAACTATGGCTACACCTTC. Translated: CASSTPFSPKGATNYGYTF. The whole variable domain, remainder taken from reference TRBV19 and TRBJ1-2, is DGGITQSPKYLFRKEGQNVTLSCEQNLNHDAMYWYRQDPGQGLRLIYYSQIVNDFQKGDIAEGYSVSREKKESFPLTVTSAQKNPTAFYLCASSTPFSPKGATNYGYTFGSGTRLTVV.

The DNA for the CDR3 is TGTGCCAGCAGTAGAACAGGGTCTGGCTACACCTTC. Its translation is CASSRTGSGYTF. The chain recombines TRBV27 with TRBJ1-2; D may be TRBD1 (6 bases). V was clipped by 5 bases and J by 7 bases, with 11 bases between them. The germline gives CDR1 MNHEY, CDR2 SMNVEV (reference sequence). The CDR3 spans 12 residues.

The chain couples TRBV7-8 to TRBJ1-3; 8 positions agree with TRBD1. Per germline, CDR1 SGHVS and CDR2 FQNEAQ. The V segment lost 4 bases and the J segment 0 bases; nucleotides outside the gene matches: 5. The CDR3 runs to 16 residues. The CDR3 nucleotides read TGTGCCAGCAGCTCGGACAGGGCCTTCTCTGGAAACACCATATATTTT. Its protein product is CASSSDRAFSGNTIYF.

This chain links TRBV2 with TRBJ1-6; D may be TRBD1 (6 bases). Trimming took 1 base from V and 14 from J, leaving 21 bases between them. Germline V CDR1 and CDR2: SNHLY, FYNNEI. The CDR3 sequence is 16 residues long. Here the CDR3 reads CASSEGYRVGAFTLHF. CDR3 bases: TGTGCCAGCAGTGAAGGCTACAGGGTGGGGGCTTTTACCCTCCACTTT. The variable domain in full, completed from reference TRBV2 and TRBJ1-6, reads EPEVTQTPSHQVTQMGQEVILRCVPISNHLYFYWYRQILGQKVEFLVSFYNNEISEKSEIFDDQFSVERPDGSNFTLKIRSTKLEDSAMYFCASSEGYRVGAFTLHFGNGTRLTVT.

This clone came up once. The V gene is TRBV6-1, the J gene TRBJ1-5; 7 nucleotides agree with TRBD1. Germline CDR1 MNHNS, CDR2 SASEGT. The CDR3 covers 14 residues. With 6 bases clipped from V and 3 bases from J, the junction kept 5 bases outside the gene matches. In DNA form, the CDR3 reads TGTGCCAGCAGCCATGGACAGGTCAATCAGCCCCAGCATTTT. It yields the protein CASSHGQVNQPQHF.

CDR3 residues: CASRKTGQGWHGYTF. In DNA, the CDR3 is TGTGCCAGCAGGAAAACGGGACAGGGCTGGCATGGCTACACCTTC. The J gene is TRBJ1-2, the V gene TRBV27, with 9 bases matching TRBD1. Per germline, CDR1 MNHEY and CDR2 SMNVEV (reference sequence). Unmatched junction bases numbered 11, after V lost 6 bases and J lost 6 bases. The CDR3 has 15 amino acids.

The J gene is TRBJ2-7, the V gene TRBV18; 11 nucleotides match TRBD1. From germline, CDR1 is KGHSH and CDR2 LQKENI. The CDR3 is 16 amino acids. With V trimmed by 0 bases and J by 6 bases, 7 bases remained unmatched. As DNA, the CDR3 is TGTGCCAGCTCACCACCTCCGGGACAGGGGGGGCCCGAGCAGTACTTC. The encoded protein is CASSPPPGQGGPEQYF.

This rearrangement joins TRBV7-8 to TRBJ1-3; possible D gene TRBD1, 5 bases. Germline CDR1 reads SGHVS; CDR2 reads FQNEAQ. Trimming stripped 1 base from V and 4 bases from J, with 8 bases between. The CDR3 is 14 residues long. The CDR3 DNA reads TGTGCCAGCAGCTTAGTTGGGGGGGGAAACACCATATATTTT. The encoded protein is CASSLVGGGNTIYF. The entire variable domain, with the rest obtained from reference TRBV7-8 and TRBJ1-3, is as follows: GAGVSQSPRYKVAKRGQDVALRCDPISGHVSLFWYQQALGQGPEFLTYFQNEAQLDKSGLPSDRFFAERPEGSVSTLKIQRTQQEDSAVYLCASSLVGGGNTIYFGEGSWLTVV.

The chain is built from TRBV29-1 and TRBJ1-2; 12 bases map to TRBD1. Germline trimming cut 4 bases from V and 7 bases from J; bases unmatched to any gene: 4. Germline V CDR1 and CDR2: SQVTM, ANQGSEA. The CDR3 extends over 13 amino acids. CDR3: CSVAGTGGSGYTF. CDR3 sequence (DNA): TGCAGCGTTGCCGGGACAGGGGGCTCTGGCTACACCTTC. Filled out from reference TRBV29-1 and TRBJ1-2, the complete variable domain reads SAVISQKPSRDICQRGTSLTIQCQVDSQVTMMFWYRQQPGQSLTLIATANQGSEATYESGFVIDKFPISRPNLTFSTLTVSNMSPEDSSIYLCSVAGTGGSGYTFGSGTRLTVV.

The V call is TRBV11-3, the J call TRBJ2-1, with 12 bases that match TRBD1. Germline CDR1 SGHNT, CDR2 YENEEA. Trimming cost V 5 bases and J 5 bases; bases outside gene matches: 7. The CDR3 contains 16 residues. CDR3 loop: CASSLRGQGANNEQFF. The CDR3 DNA reads as TGTGCCAGCAGCCTAAGGGGACAGGGGGCGAACAATGAGCAGTTCTTC.

The chain couples TRBV5-6 to TRBJ2-1; 11 bases align to TRBD1. The CDR3 totals 16 residues. J was trimmed by 4 bases and V by 2 bases; bases with no gene match: 5. Per germline, CDR1 SGHDT and CDR2 YYEEEE. This CDR3 reads CASSFRTGGSYNEQFF. DNA of the CDR3: TGTGCCAGCAGCTTCCGGACAGGGGGCTCTTACAATGAGCAGTTCTTC.

The chain recombines TRBV27 with TRBJ2-7; TRBD2 aligns across 10 bases. The CDR3 is 15 residues long. The ends lost 2 bases at V and 4 bases at J; junction bases unmatched: 5. Germline values: CDR1 MNHEY, CDR2 SMNVEV (reference sequence). CDR3 DNA: TGTGCCAGCAGTTTAGGGGCTAGCGGGGGATACGAGCAGTACTTC. Translation: CASSLGASGGYEQYF.

The rearrangement uses TRBV25-1 and TRBJ1-6, with TRBD1 identical over 9 bases. CDR1 and CDR2 from the germline V gene are MGHDK and SYGVNS. This CDR3 region has 14 residues. After removal of 6 bases from V and 7 bases from J, the junction contained 4 bases not matched to a gene. The CDR3 protein is CASSLTGGNSPLHF. For the CDR3, the DNA is TGTGCCAGCAGCCTGACAGGGGGGAATTCACCCCTCCACTTT. Using reference TRBV25-1 and TRBJ1-6 for the parts outside the CDR3, the full variable domain is EADIYQTPRYLVIGTGKKITLECSQTMGHDKMYWYQQDPGMELHLIHYSYGVNSTEKGDLSSESTVSRIRTEHFPLTLESARPSHTSQYLCASSLTGGNSPLHFGNGTRLTVT.

The table lists this clone with a count of one. The V and J genes are TRBV6-6 and TRBJ2-3, with 8 nucleotides matching TRBD2. This CDR3 has 14 residues. Per the germline V gene, CDR1 is MNHNY and CDR2 is SVGAGI (reference sequence). The V and J ends lost 6 bases and 4 bases, in that order; junction bases with no gene match: 6. The CDR3 DNA follows: TGTGCCAGCAGGACTCGGGGGGGCCCAGATACGCAGTATTTT. Protein: CASRTRGGPDTQYF.

V and J are TRBV25-1 and TRBJ2-5; 15 bases are a match to TRBD2. Germline values: CDR1 MGHDK, CDR2 SYGVNS. The CDR3 spans 16 residues. The junction had 6 bases not matched to a gene; V was cut back by 5 bases and J by 5 bases. In DNA form, the CDR3 reads TGTGCCAGCAGTCGCGGGACTAGCGGGGGGTTGGAGACCCAGTACTTC. This translates into CASSRGTSGGLETQYF.

The CDR3: CASRRQGTQETQYF. Here the CDR3 DNA reads TGTGCCAGCAGGCGACAGGGGACTCAAGAGACCCAGTACTTC. This chain joins TRBV27 and TRBJ2-5; 8 bases fit TRBD1. In germline, CDR1 is MNHEY, CDR2 SMNVEV (reference sequence). CDR3 length equals 14 residues. Trimming at V came to 6 bases and at J to 2 bases, leaving 5 bases not matched to a gene.

The CDR3 region has the DNA TGTGCCAGCAGCCCGACCAGGCCAGAGCAAGAGACCCAGTACTTC. Amino acids: CASSPTRPEQETQYF. The genes are TRBV7-9 and TRBJ2-5; D unresolved. The CDR3 is made up of 15 amino acids. Looked up from germline, CDR1 is SEHNR and CDR2 is FQNEAQ (reference sequence). The V end lost 5 bases, the J end lost 2 bases, and 15 bases lay between the germline ends.

This clone appeared once. The chain links TRBV4-1 to TRBJ2-1; 7 positions agree with TRBD2. The CDR3 is 17 residues long. V gave up 3 bases and J gave up 1 base; unmatched junction bases: 9. Germline V gene sequence: CDR1 MGHRA, CDR2 YSYEKL. The CDR3 protein is CASSHLYSGASYNEQFF. In nucleotides, the CDR3 is TGCGCCAGCAGCCATTTATACAGCGGGGCGTCCTACAATGAGCAGTTCTTC.

The V and J genes are TRBV19 and TRBJ1-3; D call uncertain. This CDR3 is 12 amino acids long. Germline lookup yields CDR1 LNHDA and CDR2 SQIVND (reference sequence). Trimming pared 5 bases from V and 0 bases from J, leaving 2 bases between. CDR3 DNA: TGTGCCAGTAGTTACTCTGGAAACACCATATATTTT. As protein: CASSYSGNTIYF. The full variable domain, in which reference TRBV19 and TRBJ1-3 provide the parts outside the CDR3, is DGGITQSPKYLFRKEGQNVTLSCEQNLNHDAMYWYRQDPGQGLRLIYYSQIVNDFQKGDIAEGYSVSREKKESFPLTVTSAQKNPTAFYLCASSYSGNTIYFGEGSWLTVV.